This T cell receptor (beta chain) was profiled in a study of PD-1 blockade in classical Hodgkin lymphoma. Study findings and constraints: Patients with a complete response exhibited baseline diversity comparable to newly diagnosed patients.

The protocol was immunoSEQ multiplex PCR, while the TCRdb copy is restricted to in-frame clones and leaves out a portion. Among 20,000 to 25,000 clones listed, 80% were seen once. CDR1 and CDR2 (germline): DFQATT, SNEGSKA (reference sequence). The CDR3 is made up of 11 amino acids. Trimming took 7 bases from V and 4 from J, leaving 7 bases between them. Every patient was affected by relapse after autologous stem cell transplantation, while exposure to brentuximab vedotin was not uniform. As to this clone: The antigen remains undetermined.

The chain uses TRBV20-1 and TRBJ1-4; tentative D call: TRBD1 (5 bases). The specimen was peripheral blood mononuclear cells (PBMCs), collected at baseline. The sequence came from a human donor with classical Hodgkin lymphoma. The CDR3: CSVRVNEKLFF. The CDR3 bases are TGCAGTGTCAGGGTTAATGAAAAACTGTTTTTT.